The 20 T cell receptor beta chains given below trace back to one sample, sequenced in a study of blood T cells in healthy people across ages. Then a second PCR, running about 7 to 11 cycles, was carried out with a sample-barcoded 5' primer and a J-beta primer mix. TCRdb redid the calling of the 5' RACE reads with MiXCR, one entry per CDR3 protein. The repertoire consists of some 730,000 distinct CDR3 sequences, with about a fifth occurring once and the leading ten covering roughly a fifth. Sequences were obtained from blood. The receptors shown here come from a man between 65 and 85 years old in good health.

This clonotype was counted a few times. The chain employs TRBV29-1 and TRBJ1-1; D is unclear. The CDR3 length is 12 residues. Per the germline V gene, CDR1 is SQVTM and CDR2 is ANQGSEA. V was shortened by 5 bases and J by 3 bases, with 10 bases between the two germline ends. Here the CDR3 reads CSVLVRHTEAFF. As DNA, the CDR3 is TGCAGCGTTCTCGTTAGACACACTGAAGCTTTCTTT. The complete variable domain, with remaining parts taken from reference TRBV29-1 and TRBJ1-1, reads SAVISQKPSRDICQRGTSLTIQCQVDSQVTMMFWYRQQPGQSLTLIATANQGSEATYESGFVIDKFPISRPNLTFSTLTVSNMSPEDSSIYLCSVLVRHTEAFFGQGTRLTVV.

The table lists this clonotype with a few counts. The gene calls are TRBV12-3 or TRBV12-4 and TRBJ2-7; D uncertain. This CDR3 is built from 13 residues. The V gene lost 6 bases and the J gene lost 3 bases, with 12 bases spanning the gap. The CDR3 sequence: CASRRTELYEQYF. CDR3 bases: TGTGCCAGCAGGAGGACCGAGCTCTACGAGCAGTACTTC.

The V gene is TRBV9, the J gene TRBJ1-4, with D possibly being TRBD1 (5 bases). Germline assignment: CDR1 SGDLS and CDR2 YYNGEE. With 3 bases removed from V and 7 bases from J, the gap between germline ends came to 10 bases. The CDR3 length is 13 residues. As DNA, the CDR3 is TGTGCCAGCAGCGGAGGGACCTCTGAAAAACTGTTTTTT. Translation gives CASSGGTSEKLFF.

This clonotype has a handful of counts. The chain has TRBV29-1 and TRBJ2-6; 8 bases align to TRBD1. Germline CDR1 reads SQVTM; CDR2 reads ANQGSEA. Losses at the gene ends were 3 bases for V and 2 bases for J; bases not matched to a gene: 0. CDR3 length: 14 residues. The CDR3, as DNA: TGCAGCGTTGAGACAGGGGCTGGGGCCAACGTCCTGACTTTC. Translation gives CSVETGAGANVLTF.

This clonotype came up a few times. This chain connects TRBV2 to TRBJ2-5; 11 bases agree with TRBD2. The trim removed 5 bases at V and 7 bases at J, leaving 6 bases unmatched. This CDR3 contains 14 residues. Germline V lookup: CDR1 SNHLY, CDR2 FYNNEI. CDR3 nucleotides: TGTGCCAGCAGTTCGGCTAGCGGGGGGAGGACCCAGTACTTC. Amino acid sequence: CASSSASGGRTQYF.

The chain is built from TRBV7-7 and TRBJ1-1; D unclear. V lost 5 bases, J lost 4 bases, and 11 bases lay in between. Per germline, CDR1 SSHAT and CDR2 FNYEAQ (reference sequence). CDR3 length: 13 residues. CDR3 sequence (DNA): TGTGCCAGCAGCCTCGACACGACCACTGAAGCTTTCTTT. It yields the protein CASSLDTTTEAFF. Full variable domain (remainder filled in from reference TRBV7-7 and TRBJ1-1): GAGVSQSPRYKVTKRGQDVTLRCDPISSHATLYWYQQALGQGPEFLTYFNYEAQPDKSGLPSDRFSAERPEGSISTLTIQRTEQRDSAMYRCASSLDTTTEAFFGQGTRLTVV.

Comment on this clonotype: An end of the junction does not agree with germline; a read error may underlie this. The gene calls are TRBV5-5 and TRBJ1-1, with D uncertain. The CDR3 length is 12 residues. Germline V lookup: CDR1 SGHKS, CDR2 YYEKEE (reference sequence). CDR3 amino acids: CACSLATNAAFF. CDR3 DNA sequence: TGTGCCTGCAGCTTGGCTACTAATGCGGCTTTCTTT.

This clonotype was observed a handful of times. The chain combines TRBV28 with TRBJ2-2; 7 nucleotides align to TRBD1. V gave up 2 bases and J gave up 0 bases; unmatched junction bases: 12. The CDR3 is 19 amino acids. Germline values: CDR1 MDHEN, CDR2 SYDVKM. The CDR3 DNA follows: TGTGCCAGCAGTTTAGGGGACAGATTTTTCAAAGCGAACACCGGGGAGCTGTTTTTT. Its protein is CASSLGDRFFKANTGELFF.

The rearrangement links TRBV7-2 to TRBJ1-2; weak D call: TRBD1 (5 bases). Germline values: CDR1 SGHTA, CDR2 FQGNSA. V was shortened by 5 bases and J by 6 bases, with 22 bases between the two germline ends. CDR3 length: 16 residues. This CDR3 is CASSPNEIRARDGYTF. The CDR3 coding sequence is TGTGCCAGCAGCCCCAACGAAATCAGGGCAAGGGATGGCTACACCTTC.

In this sample, this clonotype turned up a few times. The chain uses TRBV12-3 or TRBV12-4 and TRBJ2-7; D might be TRBD2 (6 bases). Trimming shortened V by 3 bases and J by 5 bases, and 23 bases separated the two germline ends. The CDR3 sequence is 17 residues long. This CDR3 reads CASSLRWGVEKRNEQYF. As DNA, the CDR3 is TGTGCCAGCAGTTTGCGTTGGGGGGTTGAGAAAAGGAACGAGCAGTACTTC.

The chain combines TRBV25-1 with TRBJ1-3; weak D call: TRBD1 (6 bases). This CDR3 is built from 14 residues. V lost 2 bases, J lost 6 bases, and 11 bases lay in between. Germline values: CDR1 MGHDK, CDR2 SYGVNS. CDR3 nucleotides: TGTGCCAGCAGTGAAGTCGGGACACTAAACACCATATATTTT. Encoded protein: CASSEVGTLNTIYF.

The CDR3 nucleotides are TGCGCCAGTCGCCAAATGCAGGACACTGAAGCTTTCTTT. Protein sequence: CASRQMQDTEAFF. The rearrangement joins TRBV5-1 to TRBJ1-1; D is ambiguous. V shed 8 bases and J shed 3 bases, with 14 bases lying between them. There are 13 residues in the CDR3. Per the germline V gene, CDR1 is SGHRS and CDR2 is YFSETQ.

This clonotype was observed a handful of times. V usage is TRBV24-1 and J usage is TRBJ1-4; D perhaps matches TRBD1 (6 bases). Germline values: CDR1 KGHDR, CDR2 SFDVKD. This CDR3 region has 17 residues. V was pared by 4 bases and J by 8 bases, with 22 bases between. The CDR3 DNA is TGTGCCACCAGTGACCCTTATACAGGCCCAGGGGTGGAAAAACTGTTTTTT. Amino acids: CATSDPYTGPGVEKLFF.

V and J are TRBV7-2 and TRBJ2-3, with TRBD1 as a possible D gene (5 bases). The CDR3 is 16 residues long. V lost 6 bases and J 1 base, leaving 17 bases between the germline ends. In germline, CDR1 is SGHTA, CDR2 FQGNSA. CDR3 coding DNA: TGTGCCAGCAGTGACCAGGGCACTTTAGGCACAGATACGCAGTATTTT. The encoded protein is CASSDQGTLGTDTQYF. Full variable domain (outside the CDR3, taken from reference TRBV7-2 and TRBJ2-3): GAGVSQSPSNKVTEKGKDVELRCDPISGHTALYWYRQSLGQGLEFLIYFQGNSAPDKSGLPSDRFSAERTGGSVSTLTIQRTQQEDSAVYLCASSDQGTLGTDTQYFGPGTRLTVL.

V usage is TRBV29-1 and J usage is TRBJ2-1; TRBD1 or TRBD2 may be the D gene (5 bases each). This CDR3 has 14 residues. V lost 7 bases and J 5 bases, leaving 18 bases between the germline ends. Germline V CDR1 and CDR2: SQVTM, ANQGSEA. In nucleotides, the CDR3 is TGCAGCGGGGACCCCGGGACGTCAAACAATGAGCAGTTCTTC. Translating it yields CSGDPGTSNNEQFF.

The table lists this clonotype with a few counts. CDR3: CASMAAARDTQYF. In DNA form, the CDR3 reads TGTGCCAGCATGGCGGCCGCTAGGGATACGCAGTATTTT. This chain connects TRBV25-1 to TRBJ2-3; D is ambiguous. The ends were cut back, 7 bases at V and 6 bases at J, with 14 bases in the middle. In germline, CDR1 is MGHDK, CDR2 SYGVNS. The CDR3 has 13 amino acids.

Points on this clonotype: One junction end disagrees with the germline gene, perhaps due to a read error. This chain links TRBV12-3 or TRBV12-4 with TRBJ2-5; tentative D call: TRBD2 (5 bases). The CDR3 contains 14 residues. Here the CDR3 reads CASSLAMDQETQYF. The DNA for the CDR3 is TGTGCCAGCAGTCTAGCTATGGACCAAGAGACCCAGTACTTC.

The chain employs TRBV7-3 and TRBJ2-1; 7 bases fit TRBD2. Germline V CDR1 and CDR2: SGHTA, FQGTGA. This CDR3 is 15 amino acids long. The junction had 3 bases not matched to a gene; V was cut back by 1 base and J by 3 bases. Here the CDR3 reads CASSLIGGGYNEQFF. For the CDR3, the DNA is TGTGCCAGCAGCTTAATAGGCGGGGGCTACAATGAGCAGTTCTTC.

The chain has TRBV6-6 and TRBJ2-2, with D uncertain. V lost 2 bases, J lost 11 bases, and 12 bases lay in between. Germline CDR1 and CDR2: MNHNY and SVGAGI (reference sequence). CDR3 length: 13 residues. The CDR3 DNA reads TGTGCCAGCAGTTACGGGTTGTCTCAAGAGCTGTTTTTT. It codes for CASSYGLSQELFF.

A few counts support this clonotype. This sequence joins TRBV10-3 and TRBJ2-5; D is unresolved. CDR1 is ENHRY and CDR2 is SYGVKD in the germline V gene. CDR3 size: 15 residues. The V end was cut by 0 bases, the J end by 5 bases, with 13 bases between. CDR3 bases: TGTGCCATCAGTGAGTCCGCACAAATGGCGGAGACCCAGTACTTC. As protein: CAISESAQMAETQYF.